This TCR beta chain was obtained from a study of regulatory T cells in long-lasting Graves disease. About the study: Antithyroid drugs had been given to newly diagnosed Graves' patients for under 3 months.

This CDR3 is built from 15 residues. The germline gives CDR1 SNHLY, CDR2 FYNNEI. V gave up 6 bases and J gave up 6 bases; unmatched junction bases: 7. Whole-study results and caveats: TRBV28, TRBJ1-2 and TRBJ2-5 were favored in persistent disease.

This clonotype was picked up many times. What it binds is unknown. Time point noted: newly diagnosed GD, antithyroid drugs for less than 3 months. Scientists built the TCR library using RNA that was extracted from PBMCs. CDR3 regions were amplified by Arm-PCR using iRepertoire HTBI primers to build TCR beta libraries. TCRdb reprocessed the multiplex PCR reads via MiXCR and lists one record per CDR3 protein. The table lists about 380,000 distinct CDR3 sequences, around 15% of them singletons, with 20% to 25% in the top ten. V usage is TRBV2 and J usage is TRBJ1-6; 8 positions match TRBD1. This TCR derives from a female donor with Graves disease. Here the sequenced sample was peripheral blood mononuclear cells (PBMCs), taken at new diagnosis, from a patient treated with antithyroid drugs. CDR3 region: CASSGQGMGNSPLHF. The CDR3 DNA reads TGTGCCAGCAGCGGACAGGGAATGGGTAATTCACCCCTCCACTTT.